This TCR beta chain was recovered during a study of CD4 T cells in relation to SARS-CoV-2 and coronaviruses. Study-level background: ViraFEST: roughly 10-day antigen culture of PBMCs, then TCR beta CDR3 sequencing. The HLA restriction of the shared crossreactive spike epitopes was mapped.

The unexposed donors gave CD4+ T cells in 2011-2018, prior to COVID-19. CD4+ T cells were isolated from the cells after 10 days of culture. As cell numbers allowed, unexposed-donor CD4+ T cells faced SARS-CoV-2 S/N and four cold-coronavirus spikes. The data were produced by immunoSEQ multiplex PCR, yet TCRdb's version contains in-frame clones alone and is incomplete. There are some 22,000 clones in the sample; 60% to 80% occur only once, and 9.5% to 12% lies in the top ten. Per germline, CDR1 MNHNS and CDR2 SASEGT. The CDR3 extends over 19 amino acids. Trimming at V came to 0 bases and at J to 0 bases, leaving 8 bases not matched to a gene. Points on this clone: Antigen specificity is unknown.

The TCR originated in a human donor in good health. The J gene is TRBJ2-1, the V gene TRBV6-1, with 10 bases lining up with TRBD2. Sequencing input: CD4+ T cells from PBMCs, cultured in vitro. CDR3 coding DNA: TGTGCCAGCAGTGAAGCGCTAGCGGGGGAGGTGAGCTCCTACAATGAGCAGTTCTTC. Translated: CASSEALAGEVSSYNEQFF.